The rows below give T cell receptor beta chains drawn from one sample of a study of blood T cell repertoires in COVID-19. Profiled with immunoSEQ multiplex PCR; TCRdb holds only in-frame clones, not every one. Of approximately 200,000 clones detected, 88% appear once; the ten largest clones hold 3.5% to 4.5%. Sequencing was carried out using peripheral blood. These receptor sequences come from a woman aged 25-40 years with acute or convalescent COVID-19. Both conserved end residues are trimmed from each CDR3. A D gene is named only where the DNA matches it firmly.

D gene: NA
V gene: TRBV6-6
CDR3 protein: ASSPETFYGYT

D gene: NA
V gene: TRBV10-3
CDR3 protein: AISESSRNTEAF

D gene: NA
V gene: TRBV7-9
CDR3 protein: ASSLTDSYEQY

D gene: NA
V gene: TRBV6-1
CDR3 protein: ASSEGRNEQF

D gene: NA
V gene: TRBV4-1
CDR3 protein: ASSQEGGRGETQY

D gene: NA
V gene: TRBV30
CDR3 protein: AWSEQGVTEAF

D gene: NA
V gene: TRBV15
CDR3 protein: ATSRDRGTAYNEQF

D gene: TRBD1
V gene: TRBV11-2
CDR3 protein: ASSSLSGTGKYEQY

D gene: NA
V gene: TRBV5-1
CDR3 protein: ASSLGQASTDTQY

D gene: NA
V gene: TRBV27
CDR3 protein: ASSFWRQGYNYGYT

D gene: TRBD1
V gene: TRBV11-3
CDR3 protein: ASSPGGPEAYEQY

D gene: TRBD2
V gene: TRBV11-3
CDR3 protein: ASSLSGTTYEQY

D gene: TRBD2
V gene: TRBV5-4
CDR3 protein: ASSFGSGRYNEQF

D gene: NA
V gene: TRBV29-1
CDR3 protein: SVSSLVGYEQY

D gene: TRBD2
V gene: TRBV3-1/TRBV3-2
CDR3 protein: ASSLREVTDTQY

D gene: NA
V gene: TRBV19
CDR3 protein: ASQQSNYGYT

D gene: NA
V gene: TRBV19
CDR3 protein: ASNRGAGANVLT

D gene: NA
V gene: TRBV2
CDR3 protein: ASSSEGEKQF

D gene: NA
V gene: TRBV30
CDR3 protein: ACGGLSEQY

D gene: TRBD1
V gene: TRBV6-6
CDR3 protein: ASSLQGAREKLF

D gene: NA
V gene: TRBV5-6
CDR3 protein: ASTRGTQETQY

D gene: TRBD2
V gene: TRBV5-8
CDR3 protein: ASSSPGLASEQY

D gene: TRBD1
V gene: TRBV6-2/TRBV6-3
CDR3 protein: ASSPPDRGSYNEQF

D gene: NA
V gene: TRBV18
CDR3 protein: ASSPTTRGNEQF

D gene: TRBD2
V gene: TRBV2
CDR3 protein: ASSRASGRVNRGF

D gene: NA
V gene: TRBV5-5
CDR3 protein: ASLETVATNEKLF

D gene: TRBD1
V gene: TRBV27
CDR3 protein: ASTGTGRNQPQH

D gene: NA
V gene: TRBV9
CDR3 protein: ASSPWGNTEAF

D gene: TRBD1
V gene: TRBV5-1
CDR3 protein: ASSPGTGNAEAF

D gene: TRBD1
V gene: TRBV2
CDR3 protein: ASRAATGTDTQY

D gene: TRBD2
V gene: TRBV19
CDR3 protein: ASSKAGGPYEQY

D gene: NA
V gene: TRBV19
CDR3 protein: ASSILLRAEAF

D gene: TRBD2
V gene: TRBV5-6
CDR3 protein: ASSFLGGRATDTQY

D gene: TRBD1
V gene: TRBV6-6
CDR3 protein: ASRRDRGAEEQY

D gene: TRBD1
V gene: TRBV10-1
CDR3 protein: ASRAPGGFEF

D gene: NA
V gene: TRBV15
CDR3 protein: ATSIARLTGELF

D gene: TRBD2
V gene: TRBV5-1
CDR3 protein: ASRWTSGNTYEQY

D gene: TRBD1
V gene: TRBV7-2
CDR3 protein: ASSLRQGNSPLH

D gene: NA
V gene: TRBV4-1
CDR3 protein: ASSQDLRIDYGYT

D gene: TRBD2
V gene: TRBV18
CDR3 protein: ASSPLAGRGENEQF

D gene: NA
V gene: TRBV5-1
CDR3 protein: ASSFDATGELF

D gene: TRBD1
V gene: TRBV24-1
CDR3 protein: ATKDRWNEQY

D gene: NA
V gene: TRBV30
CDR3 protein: AWTSRGRGDTEAF

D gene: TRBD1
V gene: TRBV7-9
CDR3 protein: ASSPRGRGPPLH

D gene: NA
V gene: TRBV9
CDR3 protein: ASSVNRNTIY

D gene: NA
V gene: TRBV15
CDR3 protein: ATSRAPAQGVGYT

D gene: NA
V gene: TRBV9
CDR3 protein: ASSALAPGELF

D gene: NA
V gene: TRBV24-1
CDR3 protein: ATQGNGEKLF

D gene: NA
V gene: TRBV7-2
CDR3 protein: ASSFVPVGSYEQF

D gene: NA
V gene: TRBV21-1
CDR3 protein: ASSKEGRRRTEAF

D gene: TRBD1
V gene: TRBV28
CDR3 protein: AGSDRAGIMAF

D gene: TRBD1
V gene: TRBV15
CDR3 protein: ATSRLPGTDYSNQPQH